Presented here are 29 T cell receptor beta chains from one specimen sequenced in a study of blood T cells in healthy people across ages. A second PCR of 7 to 11 cycles used a sample-barcoded 5' primer and a J-beta primer mix. TCRdb redid the calling of the 5' RACE reads with MiXCR, one entry per CDR3 protein. Of about 1,400,000 distinct CDR3 sequences in the sample, around 59% were seen once. Sequenced material: blood. The receptor set was obtained from a man younger than 30 in good health.

V usage is TRBV5-1 and J usage is TRBJ1-2; D uncertain. The CDR3 consists of 15 residues. Germline CDR1 SGHRS, CDR2 YFSETQ. V lost 1 base, J lost 3 bases, and 13 bases lay in between. CDR3 sequence reads: CASSLRWGGYYGYTF. DNA for the CDR3: TGCGCCAGCAGCTTGAGGTGGGGAGGCTACTATGGCTACACCTTC.

V and J are TRBV7-9 and TRBJ1-1; 9 nucleotides agree with TRBD1. This CDR3 region has 16 residues. Germline loops: CDR1 SEHNR, CDR2 FQNEAQ (reference sequence). With 5 bases clipped from V and 5 bases from J, the junction kept 12 bases outside the gene matches. CDR3 sequence reads: CASSLELGQGWTEAFF. CDR3 sequence (DNA): TGTGCCAGCAGCCTTGAGTTGGGACAGGGATGGACTGAAGCTTTCTTT.

The DNA of the CDR3 is TGTGCCAGCAGTTTATATGCAGGCTTGAATGAGCAGTTCTTC. Translation: CASSLYAGLNEQFF. V gene TRBV27 combines with J gene TRBJ2-1; no firm D call. The CDR3 is made up of 14 amino acids. V lost 1 base, J lost 7 bases, and 11 bases lay in between. Germline CDR1 reads MNHEY; CDR2 reads SMNVEV (reference sequence).

This clonotype came up a few times. The chain recombines TRBV9 with TRBJ2-2; no definite D call. The ends were cut back, 7 bases at V and 5 bases at J, with 15 bases in the middle. The CDR3 sequence is 14 residues long. CDR1 SGDLS and CDR2 YYNGEE come from the germline V gene. The chain's CDR3 is CASGWTAETGELFF. DNA of the CDR3: TGTGCCAGCGGGTGGACCGCGGAAACCGGGGAGCTGTTTTTT.

The V and J genes are TRBV4-1 and TRBJ1-1; possible D gene TRBD1, 5 bases. This CDR3 region has 14 residues. Trimming cost V 0 bases and J 3 bases, with 8 bases left between them. Germline V gene sequence: CDR1 MGHRA, CDR2 YSYEKL. The CDR3 region is CASSQDGGYTEAFF. In DNA, the CDR3 is TGCGCCAGCAGCCAAGACGGGGGATACACTGAAGCTTTCTTT.

This clonotype was counted between two and nine times. V and J are TRBV4-1 and TRBJ2-1, with D unclear. The CDR3 totals 12 residues. The germline V gene has CDR1 MGHRA and CDR2 YSYEKL. V lost 2 bases to trimming and J lost 9 bases, with 8 bases between them. The DNA for the CDR3 is TGCGCCAGCAGCCAACCGAACGGTGAGCAGTTCTTC. The encoded protein is CASSQPNGEQFF.

The V call is TRBV4-2, the J call TRBJ2-7; D is ambiguous. V gave up 1 base and J gave up 7 bases, with 11 bases separating them. CDR1 and CDR2 (germline): LGHNA, YNFKEQ. The length of the CDR3 is 13 residues. The CDR3 DNA sequence: TGTGCCAGCAGCCAAGTTCGGTCTAGGGAGCAGTACTTC. This sequence encodes CASSQVRSREQYF.

The rearrangement uses TRBV9 and TRBJ1-3; D may be TRBD1 (6 bases). This CDR3 region has 18 residues. The germline gives CDR1 SGDLS, CDR2 YYNGEE. V shed 0 bases and J shed 0 bases, with 16 bases lying between them. CDR3 amino acids: CASSVGAGTPNSGNTIYF. Here the CDR3 DNA reads TGTGCCAGCAGCGTAGGCGCCGGGACACCCAACTCTGGAAACACCATATATTTT.

The gene calls are TRBV27 and TRBJ1-5, with a weak D call TRBD1 (5 bases). The CDR3 extends over 13 amino acids. The V gene's germline CDR1 is MNHEY and CDR2 SMNVEV (reference sequence). V was cut by 6 bases and J by 5 bases, with 11 bases left in between. DNA for the CDR3: TGTGCCAGCAGAGCCCTGGGGGATCAGCCCCAGCATTTT. Translation: CASRALGDQPQHF.

The chain carries TRBV6-5 and TRBJ1-1; weak D call: TRBD1 (6 bases). CDR3 size: 15 residues. The germline V gene has CDR1 MNHEY and CDR2 SVGAGI. The V and J ends lost 2 bases and 0 bases respectively, with 10 bases between them. The CDR3 sequence: CASSYRQGLNTEAFF. The CDR3 coding sequence is TGTGCCAGCAGTTACCGTCAGGGGTTGAACACTGAAGCTTTCTTT.

This chain links TRBV29-1 with TRBJ1-4, with 7 bases that match TRBD1. V was clipped by 2 bases and J by 4 bases; unmatched bases: 4. The CDR3 loop spans 14 amino acids. From germline, CDR1 is SQVTM and CDR2 ANQGSEA. The CDR3 DNA reads as TGCAGCGTTGAACCGACAGGGTATAATGAAAAACTGTTTTTT. Its translation is CSVEPTGYNEKLFF.

The rearrangement joins TRBV20-1 to TRBJ2-5, with 7 positions matching TRBD1. Gene TRBJ2-7 matches the end of the DNA better, so the J call may be wrong. This CDR3 comprises 13 residues. The germline V gene encodes CDR1 DFQATT and CDR2 SNEGSKA (reference sequence). This CDR3 is CSATSTGSYEQYF. The CDR3 DNA follows: TGCAGTGCAACCTCGACAGGGTCCTACGAGCAGTACTTC.

The chain is built from TRBV14 and TRBJ2-1; D uncertain. Deletions cut 0 bases from V and 10 bases from J, with 7 bases between. Germline V lookup: CDR1 SGHDN, CDR2 FVKESK. The CDR3 runs to 12 residues. The CDR3 region is CASSQDPREQFF. As DNA, the CDR3 is TGTGCCAGCAGCCAAGATCCACGGGAGCAGTTCTTC. Full variable domain (outside the CDR3, taken from reference TRBV14 and TRBJ2-1): EAGVTQFPSHSVIEKGQTVTLRCDPISGHDNLYWYRRVMGKEIKFLLHFVKESKQDESGMPNNRFLAERTGGTYSTLKVQPAELEDSGVYFCASSQDPREQFFGPGTRLTVL.

The chain employs TRBV5-6 and TRBJ2-3; tentative D call: TRBD1 (5 bases). In germline, CDR1 is SGHDT, CDR2 YYEEEE. With 4 bases removed from V and 6 bases from J, the gap between germline ends came to 18 bases. This CDR3 has 15 residues. CDR3 sequence (DNA): TGTGCCAGCAGCCCTCGGACACCCCGGTTTGATACGCAGTATTTT. This sequence encodes CASSPRTPRFDTQYF.

This clonotype turned up a few times. V usage is TRBV4-2 and J usage is TRBJ2-7; possibly TRBD2 for D (6 bases). CDR3 size: 15 residues. In germline, CDR1 is LGHNA, CDR2 YNFKEQ. V was pared by 1 base and J by 3 bases, with 13 bases between. CDR3 nucleotide sequence: TGTGCCAGCAGCCAAGGGGGGGACGAGAACTACGAGCAGTACTTC. Protein product: CASSQGGDENYEQYF.

The gene calls are TRBV4-2 and TRBJ2-4; D may correspond to TRBD1 or TRBD2 (5 bases each). The J call may be wrong; the DNA end is better matched by TRBJ2-7. This CDR3 contains 16 residues. CDR1 and CDR2 from the germline V gene are LGHNA and YNFKEQ. The CDR3 coding sequence is TGTGCCAGCAGCCAAGGACCCGGGACGGAAACCTACGAGCAGTACTTC. Translating gives CASSQGPGTETYEQYF.

The table lists this clonotype with a few counts. The chain has TRBV5-1 and TRBJ1-4; TRBD1 aligns across 7 bases. Germline V gene lookup returns CDR1 SGHRS and CDR2 YFSETQ. The CDR3 consists of 13 residues. The V segment lost 4 bases and the J segment 5 bases; nucleotides outside the gene matches: 2. The CDR3 DNA sequence: TGCGCCAGCAGCGGGACAGACAATGAAAAACTGTTTTTT. It is translated as CASSGTDNEKLFF. Together with reference TRBV5-1 and TRBJ1-4, the CDR3 gives the full variable domain: KAGVTQTPRYLIKTRGQQVTLSCSPISGHRSVSWYQQTPGQGLQFLFEYFSETQRNKGNFPGRFSGRQFSNSRSEMNVSTLELGDSALYLCASSGTDNEKLFFGSGTQLSVL.

The rearrangement uses TRBV27 and TRBJ1-5; no definite D call. Trimming shortened V by 7 bases and J by 0 bases, and 7 bases separated the two germline ends. The CDR3 length is 13 residues. The germline V gene encodes CDR1 MNHEY and CDR2 SMNVEV (reference sequence). Written as DNA, the CDR3 is TGTGCCAGCATGCTTAATAGCAATCAGCCCCAGCATTTT. Its translation: CASMLNSNQPQHF.

The rearrangement joins TRBV6-1 to TRBJ2-5, with 9 bases identical to TRBD2. The length of the CDR3 is 18 residues. Germline V gene sequence: CDR1 MNHNS, CDR2 SASEGT. Trimming cost V 2 bases and J 1 base; bases outside gene matches: 11. CDR3 region: CASSEWTGASGVQETQYF. In DNA form, the CDR3 reads TGTGCCAGCAGTGAATGGACTGGGGCTAGCGGGGTCCAAGAGACCCAGTACTTC.

The J gene is TRBJ2-7, the V gene TRBV14; no reliable D call. The CDR3 length is 14 residues. Trimming left V 0 bases short and J 2 bases short, with 8 bases between. Germline V gene sequence: CDR1 SGHDN, CDR2 FVKESK. Here the CDR3 reads CASSQEMAAYEQYF. CDR3 in DNA: TGTGCCAGCAGCCAAGAAATGGCAGCCTACGAGCAGTACTTC.

This clonotype was seen only a few times. This rearrangement joins TRBV6-5 to TRBJ1-3; no firm D call. Germline CDR1 is MNHEY and CDR2 is SVGAGI. Trimming took off 7 bases at V and 1 base at J, with 5 bases between the two ends. The CDR3 loop spans 12 amino acids. As DNA, the CDR3 is TGTGCCAGCAAATCATCTGGAAACACCATATATTTT. This gives the protein CASKSSGNTIYF.

The J gene is TRBJ2-5, the V gene TRBV5-6, with 8 positions matching TRBD1. The CDR3 has 15 amino acids. Trimming took 4 bases from V and 5 from J; bases not matched to a gene: 10. The germline CDR1 and CDR2 sequences are SGHDT and YYEEEE. This chain's CDR3 is CASSGGTGNWETQYF. As DNA, the CDR3 is TGTGCCAGCAGCGGCGGGACAGGAAACTGGGAGACCCAGTACTTC.

This clonotype was picked up a small number of times. The V and J genes are TRBV29-1 and TRBJ2-1, with D tentatively TRBD2 (6 bases). Per germline, CDR1 SQVTM and CDR2 ANQGSEA. This CDR3 has 14 amino acids. The V gene lost 1 base and the J gene lost 5 bases, with 12 bases spanning the gap. CDR3 nucleotide sequence: TGCAGCGTTGAAGTAACTAGCAGCCACAATGAGCAGTTCTTC. Translated, it gives CSVEVTSSHNEQFF.

The chain uses TRBV12-3 or TRBV12-4 and TRBJ1-2, with D possibly matching TRBD1 (5 bases). With 4 bases removed from V and 6 bases from J, the gap between germline ends came to 6 bases. This CDR3 comprises 11 residues. CDR3 amino acids: CASSWGDGYTF. In DNA form, the CDR3 reads TGTGCCAGCAGTTGGGGGGATGGCTACACCTTC.

V is TRBV20-1 and J is TRBJ1-5; 7 bases are a match to TRBD1. The ends lost 5 bases at V and 4 bases at J; junction bases unmatched: 8. Germline-derived CDR1 and CDR2 are DFQATT and SNEGSKA (reference sequence). The CDR3 runs 14 residues. The CDR3 bases are TGCAGTGCTCAGACAGGGTTTTGGAATCAGCCCCAGCATTTT. This encodes CSAQTGFWNQPQHF.

V gene TRBV12-3 or TRBV12-4 combines with J gene TRBJ2-1; D is possibly TRBD1 (5 bases). V dropped 9 bases and J dropped 0 bases, with 9 bases sitting between them. The CDR3 has 13 amino acids. The CDR3 sequence is CASDRSSYNEQFF. CDR3 DNA sequence: TGTGCCAGTGACAGAAGCTCCTACAATGAGCAGTTCTTC.

This chain uses TRBV5-1 with TRBJ2-3, with D unclear. Trimming cost V 0 bases and J 0 bases, with 8 bases left between them. The germline CDR1 and CDR2 sequences are SGHRS and YFSETQ. This CDR3 contains 15 residues. The CDR3 DNA sequence: TGCGCCAGCAGCTTGGAAGGACCCAGCACAGATACGCAGTATTTT. This encodes CASSLEGPSTDTQYF.

The V and J genes are TRBV6-2 or TRBV6-3 and TRBJ2-1; D might be TRBD1 (6 bases). Germline-derived CDR1 and CDR2 are MNHEY and SVGEGT. This CDR3 has 16 amino acids. V was trimmed by 4 bases and J by 4 bases, leaving 17 bases between them. The CDR3 reads CASSFYGTPNYNEQFF. CDR3 DNA sequence: TGTGCCAGCAGTTTCTATGGGACACCTAATTACAATGAGCAGTTCTTC.

J is TRBJ2-7 and V is TRBV18; tentatively, D is TRBD2 (6 bases). Germline CDR1 and CDR2: KGHSH and LQKENI. This CDR3 spans 15 amino acids. The V and J ends lost 3 bases and 2 bases respectively, with 14 bases between them. The CDR3 spells CASSPQKGGAYEQYF. The CDR3 coding sequence is TGTGCCAGCTCACCCCAAAAGGGCGGGGCCTACGAGCAGTACTTC. Combining the CDR3 with reference TRBV18 and TRBJ2-7 gives the whole variable domain NAGVMQNPRHLVRRRGQEARLRCSPMKGHSHVYWYRQLPEEGLKFMVYLQKENIIDESGMPKERFSAEFPKEGPSILRIQQVVRGDSAAYFCASSPQKGGAYEQYFGPGTRLTVT.